Detailed here is one T cell receptor (beta chain). The entry originates in a study of blood T cell repertoires in COVID-19. On the study more broadly: Acute and convalescent COVID-19 specimens originated in the United States, Italy and Spain. PBMCs, B-cell-depleted T cells, or T cells were the source of the cDNA or gDNA that made up the material.

The CDR3 consists of 15 residues. CDR1 is SNHLY, CDR2 FYNNEI, per germline. Trimming shortened V by 7 bases and J by 1 base, and 14 bases separated the two germline ends. In the study's own analysis: Estimation of nucleated cell counts relied on the amplification of reference gene primers. Profiled with immunoSEQ multiplex PCR; TCRdb holds only in-frame clones, not every one. V, J and clone size are those of that table, while D and trimming were read from the DNA. The sample has 200,000 to 250,000 clones; 88% are singletons. Recruits, aged roughly 18 to 95 years, lived in 20 to 30 US areas. The receptor comes from a woman aged 25-40 years who had been exposed to COVID-19. Sequencing was performed on PBMCs or T cells enriched from blood (not recorded which). The chain carries TRBV2 and TRBJ1-5, with unresolved D. CDR3 loop: CASTLAPESNQPQHF. CDR3 nucleotides: TGTGCCAGCACTCTGGCTCCTGAAAGCAATCAGCCCCAGCATTTT.